This record looks at one T cell receptor (beta chain) sequence and its context. Its antigen is not identified. This record belongs to a study of cytomegalovirus exposure and HLA in healthy donors. Study observations and caveats: Beyond CMV serostatus, there was no information to go on about immune exposure. What TCR beta sequences reportedly achieved was accurate prediction of HLA-A and HLA-B alleles in most subjects. Most TCRs appeared rarely, but some public TCRs recurred in many donors.

PCR employed 60 Vbeta and 13 Jbeta primers. Original methodology: Approximately 11 million shared chains were among the about 80 million unique TCR beta chains that a later analysis counted. The data were produced by immunoSEQ multiplex PCR, yet TCRdb's version contains in-frame clones alone and is incomplete. That table supplies the V and J calls and clone size; D and trimming were determined from the DNA. The repertoire holds about 86,000 clones, with around four fifths as singletons. The V gene lost 11 bases and the J gene lost 8 bases, with 16 bases spanning the gap. Germline V gene lookup returns CDR1 SEHNR and CDR2 FQNEAQ (reference sequence). This CDR3 has 12 amino acids.

This sequence originates from a male donor in good health and CMV-seropositive. What was sequenced was PBMCs. The chain carries TRBV7-9 and TRBJ2-1; D is perhaps TRBD1 (7 bases). The CDR3 DNA reads TGTGCCGGAGCCGGAGGGGGCTATGAGCAGTTCTTC. The encoded protein is CAGAGGGYEQFF.